This TCR beta chain comes out of a study of CD8 T cells in Susac syndrome. TCR beta sequencing covered blood CD8+ and CD4+ T cells. TEMRA cells were FACS-enriched, and CD8+ and CD4+ T cells were isolated negatively. The CDR3 sequence is 15 residues long. V lost 1 base, J lost 6 bases, and 6 bases stayed unmatched. Germline CDR1 and CDR2: GTSNPN and SVGIG (reference sequence). Reverse transcription of roughly 0.45 to 1 ug RNA was performed with random hexamers. By means of immunoSEQ multiplex PCR, TCR beta CDR3 spanning 54 Vbeta and 13 Jbeta underwent amplification. TCRdb reanalysed the immunoSEQ multiplex PCR reads using MiXCR and keeps one entry per CDR3 protein. The table records some 200,000 distinct CDR3 sequences, approximately 95% of them present only once.

This rearrangement joins TRBV30 to TRBJ1-4; 9 nucleotides agree with TRBD1. The sequencing input was CD4+ T cells from PBMCs. The source is a human donor in good health. The CDR3 bases are TGTGCCTGGAGTGAGATGACAGGGGGGTATGAAAAACTGTTTTTT. Translated: CAWSEMTGGYEKLFF.